This T cell receptor beta chain was recorded in a study of cytomegalovirus exposure and HLA in healthy donors. V was shortened by 4 bases and J by 2 bases, with 13 bases between the two germline ends. CDR1 is SGHKS and CDR2 is YYEKEE in the germline V gene (reference sequence). This CDR3 is 15 amino acids long. This clone has just a few counts. The target antigen is unknown. Study observations and caveats: The study labeled 170 or so TCR beta chains cytomegalovirus-associated. Excluded: some indistinguishable V segments such as TRBV6-2 and TRBV6-3. Previously analyzed data showed that most TCR beta V segments were productive at a frequency of about 90% or about 30%.

PCR primers comprised 60 Vbeta and 13 Jbeta primers. Study processing details: Later, an analysis found around 80 million unique TCR beta chains, and around 10 million of these were shared. Using immunoSEQ multiplex PCR, the repertoire was profiled, and TCRdb retains in-frame clones only, with some absent. That table gives V, J and clone size, and the DNA gave D and trimming. The profile covers some 40,000 clones, with less than 85% appearing a single time and about 10% taken by the ten largest. Sequenced material: PBMCs. The chain couples TRBV5-5 to TRBJ2-1, with D unclear. This sequence was found in a woman in her late teens or twenties in good health and CMV-seropositive. CDR3 DNA sequence: TGTGCCAGCAGCCACACCATACCCACCTACAATGAGCAGTTCTTC. Encoded protein: CASSHTIPTYNEQFF.